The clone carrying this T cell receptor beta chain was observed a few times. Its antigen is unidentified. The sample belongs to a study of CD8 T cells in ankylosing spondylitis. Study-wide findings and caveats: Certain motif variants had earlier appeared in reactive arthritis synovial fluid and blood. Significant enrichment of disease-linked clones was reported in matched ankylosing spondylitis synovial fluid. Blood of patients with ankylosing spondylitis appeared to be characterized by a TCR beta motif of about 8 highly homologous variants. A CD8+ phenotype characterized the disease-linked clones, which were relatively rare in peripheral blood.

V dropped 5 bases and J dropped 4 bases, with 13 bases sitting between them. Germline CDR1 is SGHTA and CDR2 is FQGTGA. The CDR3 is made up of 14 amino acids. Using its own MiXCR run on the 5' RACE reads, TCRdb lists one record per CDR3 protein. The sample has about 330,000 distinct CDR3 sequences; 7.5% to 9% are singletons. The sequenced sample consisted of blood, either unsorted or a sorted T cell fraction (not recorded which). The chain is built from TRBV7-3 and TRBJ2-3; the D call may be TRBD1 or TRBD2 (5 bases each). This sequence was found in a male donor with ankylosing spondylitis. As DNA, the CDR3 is TGTGCCAGCAGCCCGGGGACCTCCCCAGATACGCAGTATTTT. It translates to CASSPGTSPDTQYF.